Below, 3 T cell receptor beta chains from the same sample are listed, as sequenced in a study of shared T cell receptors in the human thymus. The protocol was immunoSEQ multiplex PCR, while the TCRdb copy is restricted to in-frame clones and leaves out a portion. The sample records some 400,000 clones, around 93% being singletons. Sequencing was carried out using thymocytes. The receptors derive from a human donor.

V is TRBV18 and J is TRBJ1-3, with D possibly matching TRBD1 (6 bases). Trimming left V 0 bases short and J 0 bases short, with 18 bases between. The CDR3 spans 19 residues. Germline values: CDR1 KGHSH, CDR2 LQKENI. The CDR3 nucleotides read TGTGCCAGCTCACCACCTGGACAGTCCGGAGGGGCCTCTGGAAACACCATATATTTT. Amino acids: CASSPPGQSGGASGNTIYF. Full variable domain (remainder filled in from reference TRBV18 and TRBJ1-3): NAGVMQNPRHLVRRRGQEARLRCSPMKGHSHVYWYRQLPEEGLKFMVYLQKENIIDESGMPKERFSAEFPKEGPSILRIQQVVRGDSAAYFCASSPPGQSGGASGNTIYFGEGSWLTVV.

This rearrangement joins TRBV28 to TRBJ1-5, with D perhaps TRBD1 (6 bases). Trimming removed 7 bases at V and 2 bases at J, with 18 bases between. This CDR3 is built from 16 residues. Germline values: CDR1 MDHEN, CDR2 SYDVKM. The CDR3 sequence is CASISPGEGRNQPQHF. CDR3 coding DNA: TGTGCCAGCATCAGCCCAGGGGAAGGACGCAATCAGCCCCAGCATTTT.

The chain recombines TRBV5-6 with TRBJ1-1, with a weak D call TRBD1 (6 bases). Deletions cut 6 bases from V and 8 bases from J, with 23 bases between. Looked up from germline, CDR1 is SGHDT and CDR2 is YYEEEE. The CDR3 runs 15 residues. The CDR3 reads CASIRASGALQEAFF. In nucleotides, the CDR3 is TGTGCCAGCATCCGGGCGTCAGGGGCCCTCCAAGAAGCTTTCTTT.